These 27 T cell receptor beta chains came from one sample sequenced in a study of T cell responses to AZD1222 COVID-19 vaccine. Profiled with immunoSEQ multiplex PCR; TCRdb holds only in-frame clones, not every one. The sample yields fewer than 150,000 clones, around 91% seen once. Sample: peripheral blood, taken 28 days after the second AZD1222 dose. These TCRs come from an adult who received the AZD1222 COVID-19 vaccine.

V usage is TRBV18 and J usage is TRBJ1-1; D is perhaps TRBD1 (5 bases). CDR3 size: 14 residues. CDR1 KGHSH and CDR2 LQKENI come from the germline V gene. The V gene lost 2 bases and the J gene lost 2 bases, with 9 bases spanning the gap. The CDR3 DNA follows: TGTGCCAGCTCACCAAACCGGGACAACACTGAAGCTTTCTTT. Translating it yields CASSPNRDNTEAFF.

This chain uses TRBV14 with TRBJ1-5; weak D call: TRBD1 (5 bases). Germline V gene lookup returns CDR1 SGHDN and CDR2 FVKESK. The CDR3 extends over 20 amino acids. V was trimmed by 2 bases and J by 0 bases, leaving 23 bases between them. This CDR3 reads CASSQRNPGGRGYSNQPQHF. Here the CDR3 DNA reads TGTGCCAGCAGCCAACGGAATCCTGGGGGAAGAGGGTATAGCAATCAGCCCCAGCATTTT.

This rearrangement joins TRBV12-3 or TRBV12-4 to TRBJ1-5; TRBD1 matches 7 bases. Germline trimming cut 2 bases from V and 5 bases from J; bases unmatched to any gene: 0. The CDR3 runs to 13 residues. The CDR3 reads CASSLTGDQPQHF. The DNA of the CDR3 is TGTGCCAGCAGTTTAACAGGGGATCAGCCCCAGCATTTT.

The J gene is TRBJ2-1, the V gene TRBV18; 11 bases agree with TRBD1. J gave up 9 bases and V 3 bases, and 7 bases lay outside the gene matches. The CDR3 covers 15 residues. Germline CDR1 reads KGHSH; CDR2 reads LQKENI. CDR3 region: CASSPMDRGQGEQFF. Written as DNA, the CDR3 is TGTGCCAGCTCACCGATGGACAGGGGGCAGGGTGAGCAGTTCTTC.

This rearrangement joins TRBV4-1 to TRBJ2-1, with D maybe TRBD2 (6 bases). Germline assignment: CDR1 MGHRA and CDR2 YSYEKL. V lost 6 bases to trimming and J lost 4 bases, with 19 bases between them. The CDR3 runs to 16 residues. CDR3 loop: CASRFSGRGNYNEQFF. For the CDR3, the DNA is TGCGCCAGCAGGTTTAGTGGTCGCGGGAATTACAATGAGCAGTTCTTC.

This chain joins TRBV7-6 and TRBJ2-2; D remains unclear. This CDR3 spans 14 amino acids. V was pared by 2 bases and J by 1 base, with 5 bases between. Germline values: CDR1 SGHVS, CDR2 FNYEAQ. The CDR3 loop is CASSLRLNTGELFF. CDR3 DNA sequence: TGTGCCAGCAGCTTACGGTTGAACACCGGGGAGCTGTTTTTT.

The V and J genes are TRBV19 and TRBJ2-1, with 8 bases fitting TRBD1. The germline V gene encodes CDR1 LNHDA and CDR2 SQIVND (reference sequence). The CDR3 loop spans 13 amino acids. V shed 3 bases, J shed 10 bases, and the junction held 5 bases outside the gene matches. The DNA of the CDR3 is TGTGCCAGTAGTATCTGGGGACAGGAAGAGCAGTTCTTC. Its protein is CASSIWGQEEQFF. Filled out from reference TRBV19 and TRBJ2-1, the complete variable domain reads DGGITQSPKYLFRKEGQNVTLSCEQNLNHDAMYWYRQDPGQGLRLIYYSQIVNDFQKGDIAEGYSVSREKKESFPLTVTSAQKNPTAFYLCASSIWGQEEQFFGPGTRLTVL.

The chain employs TRBV5-1 and TRBJ2-1; 10 bases align to TRBD2. The CDR3 is 14 amino acids. V gave up 2 bases and J gave up 7 bases; unmatched junction bases: 3. Germline loops: CDR1 SGHRS, CDR2 YFSETQ. The CDR3 nucleotides read TGCGCCAGCAGCTTAAGCGGGGGGGCAAATGAGCAGTTCTTC. This translates into CASSLSGGANEQFF.

This chain joins TRBV23-1 and TRBJ2-5; D gene unclear. TRBV23-1 belongs to the ORF category, with a function that is uncertain. The CDR3 length is 16 residues. Trimming removed 0 bases from V and 2 bases from J, with 13 bases in between. The CDR3 spells CASSQSMARRQETQYF. The CDR3 DNA reads as TGCGCCAGCAGTCAATCTATGGCCAGGAGACAAGAGACCCAGTACTTC.

The chain has TRBV5-6 and TRBJ1-1; D not resolved. CDR3 length equals 12 residues. Trimming removed 4 bases at V and 8 bases at J, with 12 bases between. Germline V gives CDR1 SGHDT, CDR2 YYEEEE. The chain's CDR3 is CASSQTRGEAFF. The DNA of the CDR3 is TGTGCCAGCAGCCAAACACGCGGCGAAGCTTTCTTT. The variable domain in full, completed from reference TRBV5-6 and TRBJ1-1, reads DAGVTQSPTHLIKTRGQQVTLRCSPKSGHDTVSWYQQALGQGPQFIFQYYEEEERQRGNFPDRFSGHQFPNYSSELNVNALLLGDSALYLCASSQTRGEAFFGQGTRLTVV.

The chain employs TRBV3-1 (or the pseudogene TRBV3-2) and TRBJ1-3; no reliable D call. CDR1 and CDR2 from the germline V gene are LGHDT and YNNKEL (reference sequence). V was pared by 4 bases and J by 4 bases, with 14 bases between. The CDR3 has 15 amino acids. CDR3 coding DNA: TGTGCCAGCAGCCTCTCCGTTAAGCGAGGAAACACCATATATTTT. Encoded protein: CASSLSVKRGNTIYF.

The rearrangement links TRBV9 to TRBJ1-2; D gene ambiguous. CDR1 SGDLS and CDR2 YYNGEE come from the germline V gene. V was trimmed by 3 bases and J by 7 bases, leaving 10 bases between them. The CDR3 is 12 amino acids. The CDR3 loop is CASSASLFGYTF. CDR3 in DNA: TGTGCCAGCAGCGCCAGCCTTTTTGGCTACACCTTC.

The chain links TRBV6-2 or TRBV6-3 to TRBJ1-1; D unclear. This CDR3 is built from 11 residues. V dropped 5 bases and J dropped 11 bases, with 12 bases sitting between them. Germline CDR1 is MNHEY and CDR2 is SVGEGT. The CDR3 region has the DNA TGTGCCAGCAGTGCAGGTGGGGTGGCTTTCTTT. Amino acids: CASSAGGVAFF.

The genes are TRBV4-1 and TRBJ1-1, with 7 bases aligning to TRBD1. The germline V gene encodes CDR1 MGHRA and CDR2 YSYEKL. The CDR3 is 14 residues long. V was pared by 4 bases and J by 4 bases, with 6 bases of the junction left unmatched. CDR3 in DNA: TGCGCCAGCAGCCCGGGACAGAGGGGCACTGAAGCTTTCTTT. It encodes CASSPGQRGTEAFF.

This chain connects TRBV5-4 to TRBJ1-2, with 8 bases that match TRBD1. After removal of 0 bases from V and 9 bases from J, the junction contained 7 bases not matched to a gene. Germline loops: CDR1 SGHNT, CDR2 YYREEE (reference sequence). This CDR3 region has 14 residues. DNA for the CDR3: TGTGCCAGCAGCTTGGGAGGGGACAGGAAAAGCTACACCTTC. Its translation: CASSLGGDRKSYTF.

This chain connects TRBV6-2 or TRBV6-3 to TRBJ1-1; D gene unclear. Germline lookup yields CDR1 MNHEY and CDR2 SVGEGT. The V gene lost 3 bases and the J gene lost 4 bases, with 12 bases spanning the gap. The CDR3 extends over 14 amino acids. CDR3 nucleotide sequence: TGTGCCAGCAGTTATGCAGTAGGAATCACTGAAGCTTTCTTT. Protein sequence: CASSYAVGITEAFF.

This chain joins TRBV19 and TRBJ2-7, with D possibly TRBD1 on 5 matching bases. Between the trimmed V and J ends, which lost 3 bases and 1 base, there was a span of 7 bases. From germline, CDR1 is LNHDA and CDR2 SQIVND (reference sequence). The CDR3 totals 13 residues. The CDR3 sequence: CASSIRESYEQYF. Written as DNA, the CDR3 is TGTGCCAGTAGTATCAGGGAATCCTACGAGCAGTACTTC.

The gene calls are TRBV5-5 and TRBJ1-2; D not resolved. V was shortened by 0 bases and J by 7 bases, with 10 bases between the two germline ends. CDR3 size: 13 residues. CDR1 SGHKS and CDR2 YYEKEE come from the germline V gene (reference sequence). CDR3 in amino acids: CASSLEPLGGYTF. The CDR3 DNA is TGTGCCAGCAGCTTGGAGCCCCTCGGTGGCTACACCTTC.

This clone was seen a handful of times. The chain carries TRBV11-2 and TRBJ1-2; 9 bases fit TRBD1. The CDR3 length is 17 residues. With 0 bases clipped from V and 8 bases from J, the junction kept 13 bases outside the gene matches. From germline, CDR1 is SGHAT and CDR2 FQNNGV. CDR3 residues: CASSLDSLKDRGGGYTF. Here the CDR3 DNA reads TGTGCCAGCAGCTTAGATAGTCTGAAGGACAGGGGTGGCGGCTACACCTTC.

The rearrangement joins TRBV5-1 to TRBJ2-7, with 7 bases lining up with TRBD1. V lost 4 bases to trimming and J lost 2 bases; unmatched junction nucleotides: 9. This CDR3 region has 15 residues. Germline CDR1 and CDR2: SGHRS and YFSETQ. The DNA of the CDR3 is TGCGCCAGCAGCGAAACCGGGACAGCTACCTACGAGCAGTACTTC. This translates into CASSETGTATYEQYF.

V is TRBV6-5 and J is TRBJ1-6; D is undetermined. Germline-derived CDR1 and CDR2 are MNHEY and SVGAGI. The CDR3 runs to 14 residues. V was shortened by 4 bases and J by 4 bases, with 8 bases between the two germline ends. The CDR3 coding sequence is TGTGCCAGCAGTTCCGTACTGTATAATTCACCCCTCCACTTT. Translation gives CASSSVLYNSPLHF.

This clone showed up just a few times. V gene TRBV2 combines with J gene TRBJ1-4, with TRBD1 matching 10 bases. Germline CDR1 SNHLY, CDR2 FYNNEI. Trimming took 6 bases from V and 3 from J; bases not matched to a gene: 7. The CDR3 runs 16 residues. The CDR3 is CASSRDRGRANEKLFF. The CDR3 DNA follows: TGTGCCAGCAGCCGGGACAGGGGTCGGGCTAATGAAAAACTGTTTTTT.

The chain recombines TRBV18 with TRBJ1-1, with TRBD1 matching over 8 bases. V lost 5 bases to trimming and J lost 4 bases; unmatched junction nucleotides: 9. This CDR3 has 15 residues. The germline CDR1 and CDR2 sequences are KGHSH and LQKENI. The CDR3 reads CASSTEQGGITEAFF. DNA for the CDR3: TGTGCCAGCTCAACTGAACAGGGGGGCATCACTGAAGCTTTCTTT.

This rearrangement joins TRBV7-2 to TRBJ1-6; tentatively, D is TRBD1 (5 bases). The CDR3 is 15 residues long. CDR1 is SGHTA, CDR2 FQGNSA, per germline. Trimming cost V 0 bases and J 7 bases, with 10 bases left between them. CDR3 sequence (DNA): TGTGCCAGCAGCTTAGCTCAGGGTCGGAATTCACCCCTCCACTTT. Translated, it gives CASSLAQGRNSPLHF.

V gene TRBV6-4 combines with J gene TRBJ1-2; tentative D call: TRBD1 (6 bases). Per germline, CDR1 MRHNA and CDR2 SNTAGT. CDR3 length: 13 residues. Trimming left V 6 bases short and J 8 bases short, with 16 bases between. The CDR3 here is CASRANGGLGYTF. CDR3 sequence (DNA): TGTGCCAGCAGAGCTAATGGGGGCCTCGGCTACACCTTC.

This clone was seen more than once but under ten times. This sample includes further DNA sequences coding for the same CDR3. This chain connects TRBV5-1 to TRBJ2-5, with D unclear. Germline-derived CDR1 and CDR2 are SGHRS and YFSETQ. This CDR3 has 11 residues. V lost 4 bases to trimming and J lost 1 base, with 2 bases between them. The CDR3 region has the DNA TGCGCCAGCAGCAGCCAAGAGACCCAGTACTTC. Protein product: CASSSQETQYF.

The chain employs TRBV19 and TRBJ1-4, with D perhaps matching TRBD1 (5 bases). Trimming stripped 5 bases from V and 3 bases from J, with 10 bases between. Germline lookup yields CDR1 LNHDA and CDR2 SQIVND (reference sequence). The CDR3 covers 14 residues. The CDR3 sequence is CASSLGRANEKLFF. The CDR3 DNA is TGTGCCAGTAGTCTGGGACGGGCTAATGAAAAACTGTTTTTT. Looking up the rest from reference TRBV19 and TRBJ1-4 gives the full variable domain: DGGITQSPKYLFRKEGQNVTLSCEQNLNHDAMYWYRQDPGQGLRLIYYSQIVNDFQKGDIAEGYSVSREKKESFPLTVTSAQKNPTAFYLCASSLGRANEKLFFGSGTQLSVL.